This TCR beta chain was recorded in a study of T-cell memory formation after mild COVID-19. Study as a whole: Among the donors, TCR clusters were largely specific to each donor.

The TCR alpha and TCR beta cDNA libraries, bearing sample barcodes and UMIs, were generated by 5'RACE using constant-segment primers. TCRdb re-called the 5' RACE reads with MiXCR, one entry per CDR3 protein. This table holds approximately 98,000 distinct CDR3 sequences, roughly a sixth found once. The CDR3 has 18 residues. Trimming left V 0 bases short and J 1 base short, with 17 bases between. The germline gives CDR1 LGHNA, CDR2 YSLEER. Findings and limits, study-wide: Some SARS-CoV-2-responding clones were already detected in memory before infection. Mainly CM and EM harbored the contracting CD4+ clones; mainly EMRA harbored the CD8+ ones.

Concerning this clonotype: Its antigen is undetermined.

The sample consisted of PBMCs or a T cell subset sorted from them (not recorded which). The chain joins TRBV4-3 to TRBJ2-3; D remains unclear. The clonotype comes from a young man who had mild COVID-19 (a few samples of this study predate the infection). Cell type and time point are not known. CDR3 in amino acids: CASSQEGALGIGTDTQYF. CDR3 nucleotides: TGCGCCAGCAGCCAAGAAGGCGCGCTTGGGATCGGCACAGATACGCAGTATTTT.